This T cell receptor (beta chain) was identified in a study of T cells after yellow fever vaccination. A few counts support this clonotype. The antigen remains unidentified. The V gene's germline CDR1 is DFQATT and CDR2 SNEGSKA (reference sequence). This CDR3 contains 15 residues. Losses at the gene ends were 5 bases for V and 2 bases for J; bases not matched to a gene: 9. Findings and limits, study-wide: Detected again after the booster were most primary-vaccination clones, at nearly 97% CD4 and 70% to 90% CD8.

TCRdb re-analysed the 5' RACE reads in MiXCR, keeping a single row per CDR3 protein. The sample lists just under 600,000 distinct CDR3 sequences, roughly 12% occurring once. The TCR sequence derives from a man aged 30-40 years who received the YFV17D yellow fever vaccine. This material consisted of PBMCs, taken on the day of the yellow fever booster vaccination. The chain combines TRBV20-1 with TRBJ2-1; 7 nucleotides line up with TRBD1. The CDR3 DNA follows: TGCAGTGCTCCCAGGGAGACAGGGCCCTACAATGAGCAGTTCTTC. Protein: CSAPRETGPYNEQFF.